This TCR beta chain was documented in a study of shared clonotypes between healthy human individuals. About the research overall: There were three CD4 naive, three CD4 memory, two CD8 naive and one CD8 memory plates per donor.

Worth noting for this clone: Its antigen is not identified.

Trimming shortened V by 3 bases and J by 4 bases, and 7 bases separated the two germline ends. This CDR3 contains 13 residues. Germline V gene sequence: CDR1 MNHEY, CDR2 SMNVEV (reference sequence). The table came from immunoSEQ multiplex PCR; TCRdb's copy has only in-frame clones and leaves some out. Here the sample spans 2 million to 2.5 million clones, approximately 93% being singletons. Study-wide results and limits: It was only blood that was sampled, and tissue repertoires likely differ. Researchers found naive subsets generally carried larger estimated richness than memory subsets.

Each sample came from a Caucasian adult donor living in Nashville, Tennessee. This TCR was sampled from a man aged 18 to 35 in good health. Some clones in this sample may be carry-over from other donors' samples. The material sequenced was naive CD4+ T cells from PBMCs. Documented subset: CD45RA+ positively selected. The rearrangement links TRBV27 to TRBJ1-3, with D possibly TRBD1 on 6 matching bases. The CDR3 region is CASSFQGGNTIYF. The CDR3 bases are TGTGCCAGCAGTTTCCAGGGGGGAAACACCATATATTTT.